The present entry profiles one T cell receptor (beta chain) with its context. Its antigen is still unknown. V dropped 3 bases and J dropped 4; count of bases not matched to a gene: 0. This CDR3 comprises 15 residues. Germline lookup yields CDR1 LNHDA and CDR2 SQIVND (reference sequence). The data belong to a study of cytomegalovirus exposure and HLA in healthy donors. Study-wide results and limits: In all likelihood, a cluster of highly shared sequence variants was a sequencing artifact.

The PCR employed 60 Vbeta primers together with 13 Jbeta primers. Libraries were prepared by immunoSEQ multiplex PCR; TCRdb keeps only in-frame clonotypes and omits some of them. The data show 180,000 or so clones, over 70% seen once. The V and J genes are TRBV19 and TRBJ2-5; 15 positions agree with TRBD2. Sequencing was carried out using PBMCs. The sequence derives from a woman aged 60 to 75 in good health and CMV-seropositive. The CDR3 here is CASSMGLAGGETQYF. The CDR3 bases are TGTGCCAGTAGTATGGGACTAGCGGGAGGAGAGACCCAGTACTTC.